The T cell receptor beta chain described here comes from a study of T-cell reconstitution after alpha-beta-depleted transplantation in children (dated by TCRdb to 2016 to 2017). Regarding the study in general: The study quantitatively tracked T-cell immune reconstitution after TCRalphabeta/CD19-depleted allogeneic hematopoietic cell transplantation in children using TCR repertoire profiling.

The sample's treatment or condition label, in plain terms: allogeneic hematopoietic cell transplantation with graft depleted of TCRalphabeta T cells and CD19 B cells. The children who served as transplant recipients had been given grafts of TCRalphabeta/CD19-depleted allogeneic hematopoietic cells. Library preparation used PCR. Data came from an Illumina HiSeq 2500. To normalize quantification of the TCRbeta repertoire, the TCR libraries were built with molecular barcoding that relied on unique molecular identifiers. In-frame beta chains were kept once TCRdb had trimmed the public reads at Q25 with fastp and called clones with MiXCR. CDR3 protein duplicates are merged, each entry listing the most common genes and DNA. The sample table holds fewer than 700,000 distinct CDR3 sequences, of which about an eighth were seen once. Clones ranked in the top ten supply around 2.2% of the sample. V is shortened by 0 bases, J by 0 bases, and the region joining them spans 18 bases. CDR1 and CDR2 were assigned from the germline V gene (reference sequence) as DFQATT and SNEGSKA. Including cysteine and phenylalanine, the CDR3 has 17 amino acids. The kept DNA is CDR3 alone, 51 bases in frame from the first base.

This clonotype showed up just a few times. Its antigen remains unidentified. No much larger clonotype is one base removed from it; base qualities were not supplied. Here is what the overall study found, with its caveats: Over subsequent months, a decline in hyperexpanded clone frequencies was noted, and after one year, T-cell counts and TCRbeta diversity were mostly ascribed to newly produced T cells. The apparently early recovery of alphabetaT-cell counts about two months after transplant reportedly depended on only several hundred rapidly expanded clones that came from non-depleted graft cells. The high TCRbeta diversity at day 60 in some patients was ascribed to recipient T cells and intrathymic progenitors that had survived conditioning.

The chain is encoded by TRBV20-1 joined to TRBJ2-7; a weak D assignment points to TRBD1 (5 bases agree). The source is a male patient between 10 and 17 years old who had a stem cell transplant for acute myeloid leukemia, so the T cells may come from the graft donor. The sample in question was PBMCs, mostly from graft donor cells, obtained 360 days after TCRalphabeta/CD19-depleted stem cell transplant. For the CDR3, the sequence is CSARDGRRQRLSYEQYF. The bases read TGCAGTGCTAGAGACGGGCGCCGACAGCGCCTCTCCTACGAGCAGTACTTC.